A single sample is the source of the 5 T cell receptor beta chains below, sequenced in a study of cytomegalovirus exposure and HLA in healthy donors. PCR employed 60 Vbeta and 13 Jbeta primers. Measured with immunoSEQ multiplex PCR; TCRdb has only the in-frame clones, and not every one. The sample lists 200,000 to 250,000 clones, 75% to 85% occurring once. The sample was PBMCs. These TCRs come from a woman aged 55-69 years in good health and CMV-seropositive.

V and J are TRBV5-8 and TRBJ2-3, with 11 bases lining up with TRBD2. The CDR3 length is 15 residues. The junction had 2 bases not matched to a gene; V was cut back by 3 bases and J by 2 bases. Germline assignment: CDR1 SGHTS and CDR2 YDEGEE. The DNA for the CDR3 is TGTGCCAGCAGCTGGGGACTAGCGGACACAGATACGCAGTATTTT. Residues: CASSWGLADTDTQYF. Full variable domain (missing parts from reference TRBV5-8 and TRBJ2-3): EAGVTQSPTHLIKTRGQQATLRCSPISGHTSVYWYQQALGLGLQFLLWYDEGEERNRGNFPPRFSGRQFPNYSSELNVNALELEDSALYLCASSWGLADTDTQYFGPGTRLTVL.

The J gene is TRBJ1-1, the V gene TRBV6-6; a weak D match, TRBD1 (6 bases). This CDR3 has 14 residues. Trimming took off 2 bases at V and 1 base at J, with 8 bases between the two ends. Looked up from germline, CDR1 is MNHNY and CDR2 is SVGAGI (reference sequence). DNA for the CDR3: TGTGCCAGCAGTTACCCGGACAGGAACACTGAAGCTTTCTTT. Its protein is CASSYPDRNTEAFF.

The genes are TRBV5-1 and TRBJ1-6; perhaps TRBD1 as D (5 bases). This CDR3 comprises 14 residues. Trimming stripped 3 bases from V and 6 bases from J, with 10 bases between. Germline V gene lookup returns CDR1 SGHRS and CDR2 YFSETQ. CDR3 loop: CASSSGRGNSPLHF. The CDR3 coding sequence is TGCGCCAGCAGCTCCGGTAGGGGTAATTCACCCCTCCACTTT.

The J gene is TRBJ1-5, the V gene TRBV4-2; no definite D call. Germline V gene data show CDR1 as LGHNA and CDR2 as YNFKEQ. Trimming took 1 base from V and 4 from J, leaving 5 bases between them. This CDR3 comprises 13 residues. DNA of the CDR3: TGTGCCAGCAGCCAAGTGCGGAATCAGCCCCAGCATTTT. Residues: CASSQVRNQPQHF.

J is TRBJ2-5 and V is TRBV29-1; 8 bases align to TRBD2. This CDR3 has 16 residues. The ends lost 7 bases at V and 2 bases at J; junction bases unmatched: 15. The germline CDR1 and CDR2 sequences are SQVTM and ANQGSEA. CDR3 amino acids: CSASPGLAGAQETQYF. CDR3 DNA sequence: TGCAGCGCCTCCCCTGGACTAGCCGGGGCACAAGAGACCCAGTACTTC.